One and the same sample provided the 30 T cell receptor beta chains below, sequenced in a study of cytomegalovirus exposure and HLA in healthy donors (dated by TCRdb to 2016 to 2017). The library was produced with the immunoSEQ multiplex PCR assay. For the multiplex PCR, a mixture combining 60 forward primers for TCR Vbeta segments and 13 reverse primers for TCR Jbeta segments was used. TCRdb retrieved this table from immuneACCESS and kept in-frame rearrangements only. Not all clones are present; in checked studies, unresolved V genes account for under half, and no reason is known for the remainder. This sample gives over 150,000 clones in total; under 90% of them show up just once. Clones ranked in the top ten supply under 7.5% of the sample. The sequencing input was PBMCs. The receptors here all came from a man aged 25 to 40 in good health and CMV-seropositive.

The V and J genes are TRBV7-3 and TRBJ2-7; D gene ambiguous. Per the germline V gene, CDR1 is SGHTA and CDR2 is FQGTGA. Deletions cut 2 bases from V and 7 bases from J, with 12 bases between. The CDR3 is 13 residues long. CDR3 bases: TGTGCCAGCAGCTTATATGTGGGCCGGGAGCAGTACTTC. Protein sequence: CASSLYVGREQYF. Looking up the rest from reference TRBV7-3 and TRBJ2-7 gives the full variable domain: GAGVSQTPSNKVTEKGKYVELRCDPISGHTALYWYRQSLGQGPEFLIYFQGTGAADDSGLPNDRFFAVRPEGSVSTLKIQRTERGDSAVYLCASSLYVGREQYFGPGTRLTVT.

This clone was counted only a few times. In DNA form, the CDR3 reads TGTGCCTGGAGTGTTCGGGGGGCTGGGGAGCCCCAGCATTTT. This encodes CAWSVRGAGEPQHF. The chain employs TRBV30 and TRBJ1-5; perhaps TRBD1 as D (6 bases). In germline, CDR1 is GTSNPN, CDR2 SVGIG (reference sequence). The CDR3 sequence is 14 residues long. Deletions cut 0 bases from V and 8 bases from J, with 14 bases between.

This sequence joins TRBV2 and TRBJ2-2; 9 bases are a match to TRBD2. Germline V CDR1 and CDR2: SNHLY, FYNNEI. The CDR3 spans 15 residues. With V trimmed by 8 bases and J by 0 bases, 4 bases remained unmatched. Written as DNA, the CDR3 is TGTGCCAGCGACGGGACTAGCCCGAACACCGGGGAGCTGTTTTTT. Protein: CASDGTSPNTGELFF.

The count of this clone is one. This chain's CDR3 is CASSPGTGYTF. The CDR3 DNA is TGTGCCAGCAGTCCCGGGACAGGGTACACCTTC. The J gene is TRBJ1-2, the V gene TRBV27; 9 bases agree with TRBD1. The CDR3 covers 11 residues. The germline CDR1 and CDR2 sequences are MNHEY and SMNVEV (reference sequence). J gave up 11 bases and V 5 bases, and 3 bases lay outside the gene matches.

The chain combines TRBV6-1 with TRBJ2-3, with D possibly matching TRBD2 (5 bases). Deletions cut 7 bases from V and 2 bases from J, with 13 bases between. This CDR3 has 14 residues. Germline V gives CDR1 MNHNS, CDR2 SASEGT. The CDR3 reads CASIAGGFTDTQYF. CDR3 in DNA: TGTGCCAGCATTGCAGGAGGTTTCACAGATACGCAGTATTTT.

This rearrangement joins TRBV11-2 to TRBJ2-7, with 8 bases matching TRBD1. With V trimmed by 5 bases and J by 0 bases, 6 bases remained unmatched. The length of the CDR3 is 15 residues. The germline V gene encodes CDR1 SGHAT and CDR2 FQNNGV. The CDR3 protein is CASSGTGGASYEQYF. The CDR3 nucleotides are TGTGCCAGCAGCGGTACAGGGGGAGCCTCCTACGAGCAGTACTTC.

The chain joins TRBV6-6 to TRBJ2-1; 10 positions agree with TRBD2. The CDR3 is made up of 13 amino acids. Looked up from germline, CDR1 is MNHNY and CDR2 is SVGAGI (reference sequence). V dropped 8 bases and J dropped 9; count of bases not matched to a gene: 7. The CDR3 DNA reads as TGTGCCAGCGGAGGGGGACTAGCGCTTGAGCAGTTCTTC. Protein sequence: CASGGGLALEQFF.

This sequence joins TRBV19 and TRBJ2-2; the match to TRBD1 covers 9 bases. Germline V gives CDR1 LNHDA, CDR2 SQIVND (reference sequence). The CDR3 has 16 amino acids. V gave up 3 bases and J gave up 4 bases; unmatched junction bases: 6. The CDR3 DNA reads TGTGCCAGTAGTATTAAAGGGGGACAGGGCACCGGGGAGCTGTTTTTT. This codes for CASSIKGGQGTGELFF.

The genes are TRBV28 and TRBJ2-3; D possibly corresponds to TRBD2 (7 bases). CDR3 size: 15 residues. The germline V gene has CDR1 MDHEN and CDR2 SYDVKM. V dropped 5 bases and J dropped 1 base, with 13 bases sitting between them. The DNA of the CDR3 is TGTGCCAGCAGTCCAAGGGGGAGGGGCACAGATACGCAGTATTTT. This gives the protein CASSPRGRGTDTQYF.

This clone has more than one count but fewer than ten. The V and J genes are TRBV15 and TRBJ1-2; D gene ambiguous. Trimming took off 1 base at V and 0 bases at J, with 9 bases between the two ends. This CDR3 region has 15 residues. In germline, CDR1 is LNHNV, CDR2 YYDKDF (reference sequence). DNA for the CDR3: TGTGCCACCAGCAGAGGTCGACAAGCTAACTATGGCTACACCTTC. As protein: CATSRGRQANYGYTF. Filled out from reference TRBV15 and TRBJ1-2, the complete variable domain reads DAMVIQNPRYQVTQFGKPVTLSCSQTLNHNVMYWYQQKSSQAPKLLFHYYDKDFNNEADTPDNFQSRRPNTSFCFLDIRSPGLGDTAMYLCATSRGRQANYGYTFGSGTRLTVV.

The chain uses TRBV6-6 and TRBJ2-7; 12 positions agree with TRBD2. This CDR3 is built from 16 residues. Germline V gene sequence: CDR1 MNHNY, CDR2 SVGAGI (reference sequence). Trimming cost V 6 bases and J 2 bases; bases outside gene matches: 8. In nucleotides, the CDR3 is TGTGCCAGCAGCGCCACCCGACTAGCGGGGGCCTACGAGCAGTACTTC. Translation: CASSATRLAGAYEQYF.

The V and J genes are TRBV2 and TRBJ2-7; D is ambiguous. The CDR3 is 14 residues long. CDR1 and CDR2 (germline): SNHLY, FYNNEI. Deletions cut 8 bases from V and 6 bases from J, with 20 bases between. Here the CDR3 reads CASSNKILATEQYF. CDR3 coding DNA: TGTGCCAGCTCAAACAAAATATTAGCTACCGAGCAGTACTTC.

The chain recombines TRBV10-3 with TRBJ2-7, with TRBD1 matching over 7 bases. From germline, CDR1 is ENHRY and CDR2 SYGVKD. This CDR3 has 13 amino acids. V lost 10 bases to trimming and J lost 0 bases; unmatched junction nucleotides: 6. The CDR3 region has the DNA TGTGCCACCGGGACAGCTAACTCCTACGAGCAGTACTTC. Amino acids: CATGTANSYEQYF.

This clone is a singleton in its sample. V and J are TRBV30 and TRBJ1-2; D is perhaps TRBD1 (6 bases). The CDR3 contains 13 residues. Germline CDR1 GTSNPN, CDR2 SVGIG (reference sequence). Between the trimmed V and J ends, which lost 0 bases and 7 bases, there was a span of 12 bases. The CDR3 region is CAWSVQGRGGYTF. Here the CDR3 DNA reads TGTGCCTGGAGTGTCCAGGGGCGCGGTGGCTACACCTTC.

CDR3 residues: CASSELGTGYGYTF. The CDR3 bases are TGTGCCAGCAGTGAATTGGGGACAGGGTATGGCTACACCTTC. The chain is built from TRBV25-1 and TRBJ1-2; 9 positions agree with TRBD1. Germline V gene sequence: CDR1 MGHDK, CDR2 SYGVNS. Trimming cost V 1 base and J 5 bases; bases outside gene matches: 2. The CDR3 consists of 14 residues.

The V and J genes are TRBV2 and TRBJ2-7, with 10 bases aligning to TRBD2. This CDR3 comprises 15 residues. V shed 3 bases and J 0 bases; nucleotides not matched to a gene: 2. Germline V gives CDR1 SNHLY, CDR2 FYNNEI. The CDR3 bases are TGTGCCAGCAGTGATGGACTAGCGGTCTCCTACGAGCAGTACTTC. Amino acids: CASSDGLAVSYEQYF.

The chain links TRBV5-1 to TRBJ1-1; D may be TRBD1 (6 bases). V lost 4 bases and J lost 3, with 22 bases in between. Germline CDR1 SGHRS, CDR2 YFSETQ. The CDR3 has 17 residues. This chain's CDR3 is CASSRQGQVFADTEAFF. The CDR3 nucleotides read TGCGCCAGCAGCCGGCAGGGGCAGGTTTTTGCGGACACTGAAGCTTTCTTT. Variable domain in full (rest from reference TRBV5-1 and TRBJ1-1): KAGVTQTPRYLIKTRGQQVTLSCSPISGHRSVSWYQQTPGQGLQFLFEYFSETQRNKGNFPGRFSGRQFSNSRSEMNVSTLELGDSALYLCASSRQGQVFADTEAFFGQGTRLTVV.

The genes are TRBV5-4 and TRBJ1-1; the D gene is possibly TRBD1 (5 bases). Germline CDR1 and CDR2: SGHNT and YYREEE (reference sequence). This CDR3 contains 13 residues. Trimming took off 6 bases at V and 5 bases at J, with 14 bases between the two ends. The DNA of the CDR3 is TGTGCCAGCACCACTGGTGGGGCGACTGAAGCTTTCTTT. It translates to CASTTGGATEAFF.

The chain combines TRBV5-1 with TRBJ1-1; D not certain. The CDR3 is 12 residues long. From germline, CDR1 is SGHRS and CDR2 YFSETQ. The V gene lost 4 bases and the J gene lost 7 bases, with 11 bases spanning the gap. CDR3 bases: TGCGCCAGCAGCAAACCGAGTCGTGAAGCTTTCTTT. Translated, it gives CASSKPSREAFF.

Notes on this clone: The junction departs from the called germline gene at one end, perhaps through a read error. The rearrangement joins TRBV2 to TRBJ2-5; D is possibly TRBD2 (5 bases). The length of the CDR3 is 15 residues. Germline V gene lookup returns CDR1 SNHLY and CDR2 FYNNEI. In nucleotides, the CDR3 is TGTGCCAGCAGCAAAGGTCGGACCGGGGAATATTTGGGGAACTTC. As protein: CASSKGRTGEYLGNF.

The chain couples TRBV10-3 to TRBJ2-2; TRBD1 aligns across 9 bases. The CDR3 totals 15 residues. V dropped 6 bases and J dropped 3; count of bases not matched to a gene: 5. Germline V gives CDR1 ENHRY, CDR2 SYGVKD. The CDR3 bases are TGTGCCATCAGGGGGGACAGGGAGGACACCGGGGAGCTGTTTTTT. Its translation: CAIRGDREDTGELFF.

This clone has only a few counts. The rearrangement joins TRBV5-4 to TRBJ2-7; TRBD2 matches 7 bases. V was pared by 5 bases and J by 7 bases, with 9 bases of the junction left unmatched. CDR1 SGHNT and CDR2 YYREEE come from the germline V gene (reference sequence). This CDR3 region has 13 residues. CDR3 bases: TGTGCCAGCAGTACTATCGGCGGGAGAGAGCAGTACTTC. It codes for CASSTIGGREQYF.

In nucleotides, the CDR3 is TGTGCCAGCAGTCCCGGGGGGACAGGTTATGGCTACACCTTC. This codes for CASSPGGTGYGYTF. This rearrangement joins TRBV27 to TRBJ1-2; TRBD1 agrees at 8 bases. The CDR3 is 14 amino acids. Germline V gene data show CDR1 as MNHEY and CDR2 as SMNVEV (reference sequence). Trimming took 5 bases from V and 5 from J; bases not matched to a gene: 7.

This clone was observed many times. The chain combines TRBV5-6 with TRBJ1-2, with 9 bases that match TRBD1. The germline gives CDR1 SGHDT, CDR2 YYEEEE. The CDR3 contains 15 residues. V dropped 2 bases and J dropped 8; count of bases not matched to a gene: 10. CDR3 residues: CASSFRDRVYRGYTF. Written as DNA, the CDR3 is TGTGCCAGCAGCTTCCGGGACAGGGTGTATCGGGGCTACACCTTC.

This clone appeared a single time. This chain uses TRBV2 with TRBJ2-7; 13 bases are shared with TRBD2. Trimming took 6 bases from V and 0 from J; bases not matched to a gene: 8. Germline V gene sequence: CDR1 SNHLY, CDR2 FYNNEI. This CDR3 region has 17 residues. The CDR3, as DNA: TGTGCCAGCAGGGCGGGACTAGCGGGACTGACCTCCTACGAGCAGTACTTC. Its translation is CASRAGLAGLTSYEQYF.

This clone occurred a few times. The chain is built from TRBV7-9 and TRBJ1-2, with D tentatively TRBD1 (6 bases). Germline CDR1 and CDR2: SEHNR and FQNEAQ (reference sequence). The CDR3 is 15 amino acids. The V gene lost 1 base and the J gene lost 1 base, with 10 bases spanning the gap. The DNA for the CDR3 is TGTGCCAGCAGCTTAGTGACAGGCGGTAACTATGGCTACACCTTC. Protein sequence: CASSLVTGGNYGYTF. Full variable domain (remainder filled in from reference TRBV7-9 and TRBJ1-2): DTGVSQNPRHKITKRGQNVTFRCDPISEHNRLYWYRQTLGQGPEFLTYFQNEAQLEKSRLLSDRFSAERPKGSFSTLEIQRTEQGDSAMYLCASSLVTGGNYGYTFGSGTRLTVV.

The rearrangement uses TRBV5-1 and TRBJ2-2; 12 nucleotides line up with TRBD2. The CDR3 totals 17 residues. V was clipped by 4 bases and J by 0 bases; unmatched bases: 4. Germline V gene lookup returns CDR1 SGHRS and CDR2 YFSETQ. CDR3 residues: CASSRTSGGSNTGELFF. The CDR3 nucleotides read TGCGCCAGCAGCCGTACTAGCGGGGGGTCGAACACCGGGGAGCTGTTTTTT.

A single count supports this clone. The chain has TRBV7-2 and TRBJ1-3, with TRBD1 as a possible D gene (6 bases). The ends were cut back, 5 bases at V and 0 bases at J, with 17 bases in the middle. The CDR3 is 17 residues long. In germline, CDR1 is SGHTA, CDR2 FQGNSA. The CDR3 DNA reads as TGTGCCAGCAGCACCCGACAGGTCCGATCCTCTGGAAACACCATATATTTT. Amino acids: CASSTRQVRSSGNTIYF.

The rearrangement joins TRBV4-3 to TRBJ2-5; 11 positions match TRBD1. J was trimmed by 4 bases and V by 3 bases; bases with no gene match: 7. CDR3 size: 16 residues. CDR1 and CDR2 (germline): LGHNA, YSLEER. CDR3 DNA: TGCGCCAGCAGCCAGACTGGACAGGGGGCGGGAGAGACCCAGTACTTC. Its translation: CASSQTGQGAGETQYF.

The J gene is TRBJ2-1, the V gene TRBV25-1; D might be TRBD2 (6 bases). The germline V and J ends were trimmed by 5 bases and 11 bases, with 16 bases remaining between them. Germline V gene sequence: CDR1 MGHDK, CDR2 SYGVNS. There are 13 residues in the CDR3. This chain's CDR3 is CASSLPGDSKQFF. The CDR3 DNA sequence: TGTGCCAGCAGTCTACCCGGGGACTCGAAGCAGTTCTTC. Full variable domain (missing parts from reference TRBV25-1 and TRBJ2-1): EADIYQTPRYLVIGTGKKITLECSQTMGHDKMYWYQQDPGMELHLIHYSYGVNSTEKGDLSSESTVSRIRTEHFPLTLESARPSHTSQYLCASSLPGDSKQFFGPGTRLTVL.